This entry describes one T cell receptor beta chain. These data are taken from a study of control samples from healthy donors and cancer patients. Looked up from germline, CDR1 is SQVTM and CDR2 is ANQGSEA. V dropped 4 bases and J dropped 0 bases, with 15 bases sitting between them. The CDR3 spans 15 residues. Produced via immunoSEQ multiplex PCR; TCRdb's table is partial and in-frame only. The repertoire holds some 210,000 clones, with about 90% as singletons. Sequenced material: blood. This sequence joins TRBV29-1 and TRBJ1-2; no reliable D call. This clonotype was obtained from a man in his thirties or forties in good health. The CDR3 sequence: CSVGPPGLPNYGYTF. The CDR3 DNA follows: TGCAGCGTTGGGCCCCCGGGTCTTCCTAACTATGGCTACACCTTC.